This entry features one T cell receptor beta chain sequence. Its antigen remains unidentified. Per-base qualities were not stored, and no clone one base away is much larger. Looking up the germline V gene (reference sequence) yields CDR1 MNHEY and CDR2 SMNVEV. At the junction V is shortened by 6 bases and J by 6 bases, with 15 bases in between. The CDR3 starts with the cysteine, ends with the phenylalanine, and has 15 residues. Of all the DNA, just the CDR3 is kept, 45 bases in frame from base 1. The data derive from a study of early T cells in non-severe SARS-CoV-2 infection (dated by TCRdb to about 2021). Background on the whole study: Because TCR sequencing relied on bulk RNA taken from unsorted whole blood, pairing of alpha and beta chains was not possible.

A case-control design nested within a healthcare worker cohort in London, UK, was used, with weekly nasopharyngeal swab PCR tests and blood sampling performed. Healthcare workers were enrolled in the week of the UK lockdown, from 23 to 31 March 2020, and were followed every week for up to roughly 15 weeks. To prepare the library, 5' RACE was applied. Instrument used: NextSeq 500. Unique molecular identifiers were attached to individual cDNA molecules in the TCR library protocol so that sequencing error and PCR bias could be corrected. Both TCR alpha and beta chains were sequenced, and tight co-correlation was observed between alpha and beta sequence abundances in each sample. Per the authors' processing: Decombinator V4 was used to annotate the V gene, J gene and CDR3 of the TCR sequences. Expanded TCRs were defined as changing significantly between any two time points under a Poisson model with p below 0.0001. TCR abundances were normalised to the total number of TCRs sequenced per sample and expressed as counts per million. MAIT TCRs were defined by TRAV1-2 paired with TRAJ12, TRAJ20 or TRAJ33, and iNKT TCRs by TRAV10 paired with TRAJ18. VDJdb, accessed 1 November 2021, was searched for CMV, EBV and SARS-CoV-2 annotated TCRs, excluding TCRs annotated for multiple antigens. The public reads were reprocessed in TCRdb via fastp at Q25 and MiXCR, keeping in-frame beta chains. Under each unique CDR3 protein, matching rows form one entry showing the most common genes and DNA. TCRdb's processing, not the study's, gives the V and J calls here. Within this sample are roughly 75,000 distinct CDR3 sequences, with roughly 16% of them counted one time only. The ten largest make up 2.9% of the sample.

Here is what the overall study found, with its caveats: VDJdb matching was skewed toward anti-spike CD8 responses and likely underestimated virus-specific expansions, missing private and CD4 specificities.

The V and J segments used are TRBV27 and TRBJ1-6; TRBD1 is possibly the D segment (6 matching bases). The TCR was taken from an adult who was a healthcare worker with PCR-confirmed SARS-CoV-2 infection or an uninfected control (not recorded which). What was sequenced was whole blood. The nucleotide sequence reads TGTGCCAGCAGCCTGGCGGGGGCGCTTAATTCACCCCTCCACTTT. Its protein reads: CASSLAGALNSPLHF.